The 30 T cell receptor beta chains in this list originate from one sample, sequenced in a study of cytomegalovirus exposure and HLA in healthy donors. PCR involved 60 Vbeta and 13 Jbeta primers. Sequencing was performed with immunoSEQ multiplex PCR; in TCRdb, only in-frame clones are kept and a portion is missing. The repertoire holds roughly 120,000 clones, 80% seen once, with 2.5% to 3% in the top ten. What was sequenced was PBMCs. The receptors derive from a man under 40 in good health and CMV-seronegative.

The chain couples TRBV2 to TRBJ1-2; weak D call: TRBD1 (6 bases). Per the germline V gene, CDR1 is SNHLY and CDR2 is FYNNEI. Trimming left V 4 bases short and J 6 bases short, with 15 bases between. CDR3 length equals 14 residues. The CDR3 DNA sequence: TGTGCCAGCAGTGTATCCGGGACATCGCATGGCTACACCTTC. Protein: CASSVSGTSHGYTF. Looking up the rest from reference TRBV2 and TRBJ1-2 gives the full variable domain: EPEVTQTPSHQVTQMGQEVILRCVPISNHLYFYWYRQILGQKVEFLVSFYNNEISEKSEIFDDQFSVERPDGSNFTLKIRSTKLEDSAMYFCASSVSGTSHGYTFGSGTRLTVV.

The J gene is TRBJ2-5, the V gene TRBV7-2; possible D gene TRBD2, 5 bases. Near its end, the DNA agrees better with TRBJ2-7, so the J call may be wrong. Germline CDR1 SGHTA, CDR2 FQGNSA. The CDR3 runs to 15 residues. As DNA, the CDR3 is TGTGCCAGCAGCATTAGCGCGATATTCTCCTACGAGCAGTACTTC. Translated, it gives CASSISAIFSYEQYF.

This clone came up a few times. The CDR3 loop reads CASSLAGDYGYTF. The CDR3 bases are TGTGCCAGCAGCTTGGCGGGGGACTATGGCTACACCTTC. This chain uses TRBV5-6 with TRBJ1-2, with D perhaps matching TRBD1 (5 bases). The CDR3 loop spans 13 amino acids. Germline lookup yields CDR1 SGHDT and CDR2 YYEEEE. The V gene lost 0 bases and the J gene lost 3 bases, with 6 bases spanning the gap. Full variable domain (missing parts from reference TRBV5-6 and TRBJ1-2): DAGVTQSPTHLIKTRGQQVTLRCSPKSGHDTVSWYQQALGQGPQFIFQYYEEEERQRGNFPDRFSGHQFPNYSSELNVNALLLGDSALYLCASSLAGDYGYTFGSGTRLTVV.

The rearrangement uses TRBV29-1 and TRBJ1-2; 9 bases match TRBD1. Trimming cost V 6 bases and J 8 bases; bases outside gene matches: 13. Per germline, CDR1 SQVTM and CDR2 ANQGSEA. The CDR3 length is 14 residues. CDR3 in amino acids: CSVDTGTGSGGYTF. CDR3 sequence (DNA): TGCAGCGTCGACACCGGGACAGGGAGCGGCGGCTACACCTTC.

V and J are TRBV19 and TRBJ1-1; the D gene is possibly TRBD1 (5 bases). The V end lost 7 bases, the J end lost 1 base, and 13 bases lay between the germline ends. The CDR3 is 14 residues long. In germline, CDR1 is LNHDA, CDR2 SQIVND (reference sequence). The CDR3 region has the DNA TGTGCCAGTACCCTAGGGGCCGCGAACACTGAAGCTTTCTTT. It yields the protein CASTLGAANTEAFF. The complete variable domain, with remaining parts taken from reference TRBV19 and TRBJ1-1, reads DGGITQSPKYLFRKEGQNVTLSCEQNLNHDAMYWYRQDPGQGLRLIYYSQIVNDFQKGDIAEGYSVSREKKESFPLTVTSAQKNPTAFYLCASTLGAANTEAFFGQGTRLTVV.

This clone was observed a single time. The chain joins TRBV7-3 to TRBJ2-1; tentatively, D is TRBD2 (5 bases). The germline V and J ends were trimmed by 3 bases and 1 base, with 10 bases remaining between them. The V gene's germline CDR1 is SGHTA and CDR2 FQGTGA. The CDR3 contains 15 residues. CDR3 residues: CASSFEAVSYNEQFF. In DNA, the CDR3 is TGTGCCAGCAGCTTTGAAGCGGTTTCCTACAATGAGCAGTTCTTC.

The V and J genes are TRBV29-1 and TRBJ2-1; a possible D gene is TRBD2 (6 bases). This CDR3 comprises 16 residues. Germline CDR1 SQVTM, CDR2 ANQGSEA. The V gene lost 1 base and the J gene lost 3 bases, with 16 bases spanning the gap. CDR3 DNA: TGCAGCGTTGAAGCCTCGGGTGGCGGGGACTACAATGAGCAGTTCTTC. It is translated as CSVEASGGGDYNEQFF.

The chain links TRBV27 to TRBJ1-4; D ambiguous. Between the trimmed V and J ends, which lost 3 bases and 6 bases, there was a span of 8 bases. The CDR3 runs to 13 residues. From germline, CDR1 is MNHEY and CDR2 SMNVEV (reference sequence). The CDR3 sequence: CASSFSGYEKLFF. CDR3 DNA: TGTGCCAGCAGTTTTTCCGGTTATGAAAAACTGTTTTTT.

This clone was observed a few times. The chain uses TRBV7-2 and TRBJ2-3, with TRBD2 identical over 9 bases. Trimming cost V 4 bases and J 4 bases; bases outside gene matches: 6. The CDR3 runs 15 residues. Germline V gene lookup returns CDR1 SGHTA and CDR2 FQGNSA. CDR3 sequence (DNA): TGTGCCAGCAGCTCATTAGCGGGAGCTCCAGATACGCAGTATTTT. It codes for CASSSLAGAPDTQYF.

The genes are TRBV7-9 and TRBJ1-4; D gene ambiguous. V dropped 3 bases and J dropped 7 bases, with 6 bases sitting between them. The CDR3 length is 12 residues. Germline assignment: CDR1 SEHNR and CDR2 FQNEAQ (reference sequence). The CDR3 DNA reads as TGTGCCAGCAGCTTTTCTCCTGAAAAACTGTTTTTT. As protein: CASSFSPEKLFF.

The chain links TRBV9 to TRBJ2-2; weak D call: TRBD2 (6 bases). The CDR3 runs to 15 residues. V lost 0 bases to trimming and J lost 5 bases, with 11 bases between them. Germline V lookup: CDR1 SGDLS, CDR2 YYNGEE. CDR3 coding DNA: TGTGCCAGCAGCGTAGTGGTTAGCGGTACCGGGGAGCTGTTTTTT. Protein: CASSVVVSGTGELFF.

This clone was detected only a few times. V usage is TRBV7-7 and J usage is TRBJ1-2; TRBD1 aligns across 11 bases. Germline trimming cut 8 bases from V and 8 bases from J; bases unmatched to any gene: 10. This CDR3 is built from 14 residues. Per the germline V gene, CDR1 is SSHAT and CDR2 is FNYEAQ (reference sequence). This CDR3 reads CASDYPGQGGGYTF. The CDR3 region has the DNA TGTGCCAGCGACTACCCGGGACAGGGGGGCGGCTACACCTTC.

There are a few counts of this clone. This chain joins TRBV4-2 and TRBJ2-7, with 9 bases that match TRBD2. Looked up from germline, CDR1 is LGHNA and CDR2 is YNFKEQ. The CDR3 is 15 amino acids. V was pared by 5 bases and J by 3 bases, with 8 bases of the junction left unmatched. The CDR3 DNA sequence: TGTGCCAGCAGCTTCGGGCTAGCGGGAAACTACGAGCAGTACTTC. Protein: CASSFGLAGNYEQYF.

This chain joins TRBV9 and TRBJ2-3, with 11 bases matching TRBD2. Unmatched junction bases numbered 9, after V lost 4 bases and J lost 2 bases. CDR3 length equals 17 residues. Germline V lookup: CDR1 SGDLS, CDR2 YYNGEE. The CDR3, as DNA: TGTGCCAGCAGCTCACGCGGGACTAGCGGAATCACAGATACGCAGTATTTT. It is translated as CASSSRGTSGITDTQYF.

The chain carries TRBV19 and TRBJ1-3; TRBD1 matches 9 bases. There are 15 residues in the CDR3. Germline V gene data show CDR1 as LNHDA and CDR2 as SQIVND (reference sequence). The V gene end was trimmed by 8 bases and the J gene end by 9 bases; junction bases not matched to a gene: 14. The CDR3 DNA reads TGTGCCAGTTCCCAAGCCGGGACAGGGTCTTTCACCATATATTTT. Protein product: CASSQAGTGSFTIYF.

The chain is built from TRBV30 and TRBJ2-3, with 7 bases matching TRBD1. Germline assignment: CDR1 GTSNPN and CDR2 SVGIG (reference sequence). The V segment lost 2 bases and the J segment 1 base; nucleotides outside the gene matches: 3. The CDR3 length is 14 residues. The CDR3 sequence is CAWSPGQGTDTQYF. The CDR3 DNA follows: TGTGCCTGGAGTCCAGGACAGGGCACAGATACGCAGTATTTT. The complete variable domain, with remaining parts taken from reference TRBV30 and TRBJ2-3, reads SQTIHQWPATLVQPVGSPLSLECTVEGTSNPNLYWYRQAAGRGLQLLFYSVGIGQISSEVPQNLSASRPQDRQFILSSKKLLLSDSGFYLCAWSPGQGTDTQYFGPGTRLTVL.

The CDR3 coding sequence is TGTGCCAGCAGCGTAGGGCTAGTGTCGAATGAGCAGTTCTTC. Its translation: CASSVGLVSNEQFF. The J gene is TRBJ2-1, the V gene TRBV9, with D unclear. Trimming cost V 0 bases and J 7 bases, with 11 bases left between them. This CDR3 is built from 14 residues. Germline V gives CDR1 SGDLS, CDR2 YYNGEE.

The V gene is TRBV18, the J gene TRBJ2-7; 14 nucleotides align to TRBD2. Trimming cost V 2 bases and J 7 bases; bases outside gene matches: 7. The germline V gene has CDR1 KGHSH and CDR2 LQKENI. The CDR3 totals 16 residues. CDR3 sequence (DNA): TGTGCCAGCTCACCAATGGGACTAGCGGGGGACTGGGAGCAGTACTTC. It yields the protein CASSPMGLAGDWEQYF.

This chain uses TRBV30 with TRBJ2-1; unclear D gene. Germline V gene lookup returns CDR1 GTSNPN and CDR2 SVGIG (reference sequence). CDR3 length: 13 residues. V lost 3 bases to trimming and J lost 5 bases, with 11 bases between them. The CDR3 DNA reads TGTGCCTGGAGGTCTCACGAGGACAATGAGCAGTTCTTC. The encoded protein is CAWRSHEDNEQFF.

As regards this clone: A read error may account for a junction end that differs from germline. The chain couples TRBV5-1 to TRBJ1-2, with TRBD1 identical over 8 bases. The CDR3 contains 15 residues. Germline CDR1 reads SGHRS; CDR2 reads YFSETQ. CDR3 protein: CASSLLAGGTDGYPF. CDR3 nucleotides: TGCGCCAGCAGCTTGTTGGCAGGGGGCACGGATGGCTACCCCTTC.

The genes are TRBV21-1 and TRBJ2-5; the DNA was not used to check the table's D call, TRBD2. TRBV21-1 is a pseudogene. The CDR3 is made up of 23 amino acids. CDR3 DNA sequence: TGTGCCAGCAGCTGCTATTATGGGTTCCGAAACCTAGCTAAGATGGAGGGCGTAGAGACCCAGTACTTC. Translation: CASSCYYGFRNLAKMEGVETQYF.

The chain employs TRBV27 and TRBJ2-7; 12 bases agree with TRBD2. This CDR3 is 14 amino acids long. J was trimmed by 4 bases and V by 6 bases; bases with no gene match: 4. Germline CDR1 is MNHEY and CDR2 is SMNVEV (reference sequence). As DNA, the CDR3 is TGTGCCAGCAGCCTTACTAGCGGGAGGTACGAGCAGTACTTC. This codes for CASSLTSGRYEQYF.

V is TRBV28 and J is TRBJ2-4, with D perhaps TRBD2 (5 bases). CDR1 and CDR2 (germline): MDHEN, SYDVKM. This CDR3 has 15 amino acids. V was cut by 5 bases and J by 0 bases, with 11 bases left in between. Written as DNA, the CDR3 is TGTGCCAGCAGTGCGCGACTACTAGCCAAAAACATTCAGTACTTC. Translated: CASSARLLAKNIQYF.

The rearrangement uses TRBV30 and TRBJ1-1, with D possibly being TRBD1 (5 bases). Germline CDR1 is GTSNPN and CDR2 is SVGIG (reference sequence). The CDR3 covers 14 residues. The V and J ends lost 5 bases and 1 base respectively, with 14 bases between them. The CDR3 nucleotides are TGTGCCTGGTCCCGGGACTTTTCGAACACTGAAGCTTTCTTT. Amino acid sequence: CAWSRDFSNTEAFF.

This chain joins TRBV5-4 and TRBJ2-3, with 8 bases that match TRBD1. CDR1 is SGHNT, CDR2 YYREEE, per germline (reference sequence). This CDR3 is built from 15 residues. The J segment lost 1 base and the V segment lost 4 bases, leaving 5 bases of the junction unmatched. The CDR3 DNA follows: TGTGCCAGCAGCCCAAGGACAGGGCGCACAGATACGCAGTATTTT. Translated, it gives CASSPRTGRTDTQYF.

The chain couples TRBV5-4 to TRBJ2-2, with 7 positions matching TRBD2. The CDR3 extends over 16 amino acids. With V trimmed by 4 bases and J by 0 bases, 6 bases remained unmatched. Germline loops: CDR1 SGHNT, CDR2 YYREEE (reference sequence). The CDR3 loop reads CASSPQRGSNTGELFF. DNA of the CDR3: TGTGCCAGCAGCCCTCAGCGGGGATCGAACACCGGGGAGCTGTTTTTT. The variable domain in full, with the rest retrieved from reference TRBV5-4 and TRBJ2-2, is ETGVTQSPTHLIKTRGQQVTLRCSSQSGHNTVSWYQQALGQGPQFIFQYYREEENGRGNFPPRFSGLQFPNYSSELNVNALELDDSALYLCASSPQRGSNTGELFFGEGSRLTVL.

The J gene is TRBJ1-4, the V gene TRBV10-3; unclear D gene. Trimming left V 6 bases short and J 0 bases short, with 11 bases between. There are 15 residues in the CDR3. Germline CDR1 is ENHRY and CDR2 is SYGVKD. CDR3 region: CAISARDATNEKLFF. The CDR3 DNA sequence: TGTGCCATCAGCGCCCGGGATGCAACTAATGAAAAACTGTTTTTT.

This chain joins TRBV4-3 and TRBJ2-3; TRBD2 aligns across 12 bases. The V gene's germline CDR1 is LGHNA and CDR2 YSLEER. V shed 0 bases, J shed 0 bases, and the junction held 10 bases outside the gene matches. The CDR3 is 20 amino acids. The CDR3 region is CASSQDLWLAGGPSTDTQYF. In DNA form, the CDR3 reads TGCGCCAGCAGCCAAGATTTATGGCTAGCGGGAGGGCCTAGCACAGATACGCAGTATTTT.

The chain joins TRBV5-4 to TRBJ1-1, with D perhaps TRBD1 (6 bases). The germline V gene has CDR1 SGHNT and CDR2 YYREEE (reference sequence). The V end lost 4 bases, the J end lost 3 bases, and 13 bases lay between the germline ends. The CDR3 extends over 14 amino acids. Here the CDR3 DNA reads TGTGCCAGCAGCGAGCTACAGGGTCACACTGAAGCTTTCTTT. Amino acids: CASSELQGHTEAFF.

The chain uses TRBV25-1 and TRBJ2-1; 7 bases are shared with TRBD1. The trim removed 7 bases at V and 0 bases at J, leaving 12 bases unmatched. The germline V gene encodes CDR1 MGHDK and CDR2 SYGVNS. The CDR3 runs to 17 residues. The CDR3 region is CASTVVRGQSSYNEQFF. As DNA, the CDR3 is TGTGCCAGCACCGTAGTCCGGGGACAGAGCTCCTACAATGAGCAGTTCTTC.